This record looks at one T cell receptor beta chain sequence and its context. No cognate antigen has been identified for it. No quality values exist for individual bases; no much larger clone is one base distant. The junction shows trimming of 0 bases on V and 3 bases on J, and the gene matches do not reach 0 bases of it. Reading the germline V gene gives CDR1 SGDLS and CDR2 YYNGEE. Including the terminal cysteine and phenylalanine, the CDR3 comprises 15 residues. The CDR3 DNA has 45 bases and is translated from base 1. Libraries were made using 5' RACE. For sequencing, an Illumina HiSeq 2000 was employed. A universal primer binding site was added through template switching, and the final cDNA carried a unique molecular identifier so that TCR cDNA molecules could be counted accurately. Specific primers in the conserved constant-segment region were used to synthesize first-strand cDNA for the TCR alpha and beta chains. To control for contamination, each cDNA library was double barcoded with a SMART-Mk sample barcode plus Illumina barcodes. TruSeq adapter sequences along with Illumina sample barcodes were introduced in two successive PCR steps. The TCR alpha and beta cDNA libraries were sequenced on the Illumina HiSeq platform using custom primers. The published analysis was carried out like this. MiGEC was used to process raw reads and extract unique molecular identifiers, and MiXCR was used to find CDR3 positions. Recombination models were inferred per individual with the repgenHMM and IGoR tools using an EM algorithm. The tcR package in R was used for shared clonotype analysis, with sharing normalized by the product of cloneset sizes. To study raw recombination free of thymic and clonal selection effects, out-of-frame nonproductive sequences were analyzed. TCRdb passed the public sequencing reads through fastp at Q25 and MiXCR, retaining productive beta sequences. Every distinct CDR3 protein forms one entry, paired with its most common genes and DNA. Here the V and J calls rest on TCRdb's processing, not on the authors' analysis. Here the sample has 400,000 to 650,000 distinct CDR3 sequences; around 20% occur a single time. Under 0.95% of the sample goes to the ten largest clones.

The data are from a study of identical twins (dated by TCRdb to the mid-2010s). General notes on the study: To test whether fetal clonotypes persist, this study deep-sequenced TCR alpha and beta repertoires from monozygotic twins, from unrelated adults of various ages, and from cord blood. To rule out contamination, the twin experiments were replicated at different times with different library preparation protocols.

Every donor in the study was a healthy Caucasian. The twin cohort comprised three pairs of female monozygotic twins, all aged about 18 to 30 years. Positive isolation kits from Invitrogen were used to isolate the CD4+ and CD8+ T cell populations. General study outcomes and caveats: Out-of-frame TCR alpha sharing in monozygotic twins was systematically underestimated by recombination models, whereas sharing between unrelated individuals was in agreement with the recombination models. Compared with coincidental sharing between unrelated individuals, out-of-frame TCR alpha sequences shared between twins showed an excess of sequences with low generation probability. Because the same donors could not be followed over many years, the conclusions depended on cross-sectional statistical analysis. Abundant cord blood beta clonotypes carried fewer insertions; young adult naive repertoires showed a weaker similar trend, while memory repertoires showed none. Invariant T cells such as MAIT and iNKT could partly confound zero-insertion analyses, though diverse VJ usage argued against this for most clonotypes. Excess twin sharing in beta out-of-frame sequences was weaker because fewer shared sequences lowered the signal-to-noise ratio.

In addition, the sample was reused for a study of T cells expressing NK-cell markers. As the second publication notes: Eight donors provided sorted CD3+CD56+NKG2C+, CD3+CD56+NKG2C- and CD3+CD56-NKG2C+ T-cell subsets, whose TCR beta-chain repertoires were profiled. Among the eight sequenced donors, only one was HCMV-seronegative, while the other seven were HCMV-seropositive. In several experiments an anti-gammadeltaTCR antibody was added to restrict sorting to alphabetaTCR-expressing T cells. In over 5 donors, the dominant CD3+CD56+NKG2C+ clonotypes were among the top 10 CD8+ clonotypes and accounted for about 1.0-7.5% of CD8+ T cells. Those dominant clonotypes were again the most abundant among CD3+CD56-NKG2C+ cells in several donors, at roughly 25-65%. It remained unclear whether the expanded NKG2C-expressing T cell clones were specific for HCMV antigens. The eight sequenced donors were randomly selected healthy volunteers, three men and five women. A commercial ELISA kit detecting HCMV-specific IgG in serum was used to determine HCMV serostatus. MIGEC was used to demultiplex reads and group reads by UMI, and MiTCR was used to assemble and quantify clonotypes. To exclude erroneous sequences, any TCR cDNA sequence not supported by at least two reads was discarded. The tcR package was used for downstream repertoire analysis, and clonotypes were matched across fractions by CDR3 nucleotide sequence plus V segment. VDJmatch was used to annotate antigen specificity against VDJdb, with one amino acid substitution in CDR3 permitted.

The receptor chain draws on TRBV9 and TRBJ2-3; 11 bases in between match TRBD2. The receptor was derived from a woman aged 18 to 35 in good health. Sequenced material: CD4+ T cells sorted from blood. The CDR3 protein sequence reads: CASSVVAGGTDTQYF. The nucleotides are TGTGCCAGCAGCGTAGTAGCGGGAGGGACAGATACGCAGTATTTT.